A selection of T cell receptor beta chains follows, all from one sample in a study of shared clonotypes between healthy human individuals. Measured with immunoSEQ multiplex PCR; TCRdb has only the in-frame clones, and not every one. This sample has 300,000 or so clones, with around 74% found just once. The sample comprised memory CD4+ T cells sorted from blood. Receptors originate from a man aged 30-40 years in good health. The CDR3 runs from the conserved cysteine through the conserved F or W. D genes are given only for firm matches. Size is stated for part of the rows, as once, few or many counts, or as a class when the clone is expanded.

CDR3 length,D gene,J gene,clone size,V gene,CDR3 protein,CDR3 DNA
16,-,TRBJ2-5,many,TRBV5-4,CASSLGAPRQGQTQYF,TGTGCCAGCAGCTTGGGGGCTCCCCGGCAGGGCCAGACCCAGTACTTC
15,TRBD1,TRBJ1-2,-,TRBV11-2,CASSSGTGVGYGYTF,TGTGCCAGCAGCTCCGGGACAGGGGTAGGGTATGGCTACACCTTC
17,TRBD2,TRBJ2-2,-,TRBV4-3,CASSQGGSSGRPGELFF,TGCGCCAGCAGCCAAGGAGGTAGTAGCGGGAGGCCCGGGGAGCTGTTTTTT
13,-,TRBJ1-1,-,TRBV28,CASKDWGNTEAFF,TGTGCCAGCAAGGATTGGGGGAACACTGAAGCTTTCTTT
13,-,TRBJ1-5,-,TRBV25-1,CASSEDPYGPQHF,TGTGCCAGCAGTGAAGACCCCTACGGCCCCCAGCATTTT
16,-,TRBJ1-1,-,TRBV4-3,CASSQELGGYNTEAFF,TGCGCCAGCAGCCAAGAGCTAGGGGGATATAACACTGAAGCTTTCTTT
15,-,TRBJ2-7,-,TRBV28,CASSFGGRGAYEQYF,TGTGCCAGCAGTTTCGGTGGGAGGGGGGCCTACGAGCAGTACTTC
15,-,TRBJ2-1,-,TRBV5-1,CASSLQLRGSNEQFF,TGCGCCAGCAGCTTGCAACTCAGGGGATCCAATGAGCAGTTCTTC
14,-,TRBJ1-1,-,TRBV11-2,CASSLEWMNTEAFF,TGTGCCAGCAGCTTGGAGTGGATGAACACTGAAGCTTTCTTT
16,TRBD2,TRBJ2-1,-,TRBV27,CASTADLAGTYNEQFF,TGTGCCAGCACCGCTGACCTAGCGGGGACCTACAATGAGCAGTTCTTC
14,-,TRBJ2-6,-,TRBV30,CAWSAPSGANVLTF,TGTGCCTGGAGTGCACCCTCTGGGGCCAACGTCCTGACTTTC
17,-,TRBJ2-1,-,TRBV21-1,CASSIPRGGITYNEQFF,TGTGCCAGCAGCATTCCCCGCGGGGGAATTACCTACAATGAGCAGTTCTTC
13,-,TRBJ2-7,-,TRBV29-1,CSTTGEGSYEQYF,TGCAGCACGACAGGGGAGGGATCCTACGAGCAGTACTTC
15,-,TRBJ2-1,-,TRBV19,CASRKGSGYYNEQFF,TGTGCCTCAAGAAAGGGGTCGGGGTATTACAATGAGCAGTTCTTC
13,-,TRBJ1-1,-,TRBV7-2,CASSFTMNTEAFF,TGTGCCAGCAGCTTTACCATGAACACTGAAGCTTTCTTT
15,TRBD1,TRBJ2-2,-,TRBV11-2,CASSSRTGFGGELFF,TGTGCCAGCAGTTCCCGGACAGGCTTCGGCGGGGAGCTGTTTTTT
15,TRBD2,TRBJ2-1,-,TRBV7-9,CASSPQAGTYNEQFF,TGTGCCAGCAGCCCGCAAGCGGGAACCTACAATGAGCAGTTCTTC
17,-,TRBJ2-7,once,TRBV7-1,CASSLSLTGRSSYEQYF,TGTGCCAGCAGCTTATCCCTTACAGGCCGTAGCTCCTACGAGCAGTACTTC
16,-,TRBJ2-1,-,TRBV9,CASSVDATGYYNEQFF,TGTGCCAGCAGCGTAGATGCGACAGGATACTACAATGAGCAGTTCTTC
15,TRBD2,TRBJ2-7,-,TRBV27,CASSFLSSGTYEQYF,TGTGCCAGCAGTTTTCTGTCTAGCGGGACCTACGAGCAGTACTTC
18,-,TRBJ2-2,-,TRBV6-1,CASSARDTRSRNTGELFF,TGTGCCAGCAGTGCTCGGGACACCCGGAGCCGCAACACCGGGGAGCTGTTTTTT
13,-,TRBJ2-5,-,TRBV25-1,CASSGVNQETQYF,TGTGCCAGCAGTGGGGTGAACCAAGAGACCCAGTACTTC
15,-,TRBJ1-1,-,TRBV10-3,CAISTRRDMNTEAFF,TGTGCCATCTCAACTCGAAGGGATATGAACACTGAAGCTTTCTTT
10,-,TRBJ1-6,-,TRBV29-1,CSVTPLTLHF,TGCAGCGTAACCCCTTTAACCCTCCACTTT
14,TRBD2,TRBJ2-5,-,TRBV9,CASSARTGGETQYF,TGTGCCAGCAGCGCCCGTACGGGGGGGGAGACCCAGTACTTC
15,-,TRBJ2-7,-,TRBV5-4,CASSLGGADTYEQYF,TGTGCCAGCAGCTTGGGGGGGGCGGACACCTACGAGCAGTACTTC
15,TRBD2,TRBJ2-3,-,TRBV30,CAWSGASGSTDTQYF,TGTGCCTGGAGTGGAGCTAGCGGGAGCACAGATACGCAGTATTTT
14,TRBD2,TRBJ2-7,-,TRBV10-2,CASSAGRTSYEQYF,TGCGCCAGCAGTGCCGGGAGGACGTCCTACGAGCAGTACTTC
13,-,TRBJ2-7,-,TRBV6-1,CASTPGNSREQYF,TGTGCCAGCACCCCGGGGAATTCGAGGGAGCAGTACTTC
15,-,TRBJ1-3,-,TRBV5-1,CASSLGGGPGNTIYF,TGCGCCAGCAGCTTGGGAGGTGGGCCTGGAAACACCATATATTTT
15,TRBD2,TRBJ2-3,-,TRBV7-9,CASSLDSGRVDTQYF,TGTGCCAGCAGCTTAGATAGCGGGAGGGTAGATACGCAGTATTTT
14,-,TRBJ1-5,-,TRBV27,CASSNDRGNQPQHF,TGTGCCAGCAGTAACGACAGAGGCAATCAGCCCCAGCATTTT
14,-,TRBJ2-2,-,TRBV6-5,CASTTRAWTGELFF,TGTGCCAGCACGACTAGGGCGTGGACCGGGGAGCTGTTTTTT
12,-,TRBJ1-1,-,TRBV29-1,CSVQGLATEAFF,TGCAGCGTTCAGGGGCTGGCGACTGAAGCTTTCTTT
13,TRBD1,TRBJ2-7,-,TRBV11-2,CASSLGQGGEQYF,TGTGCCAGCAGCCTGGGACAGGGGGGCGAGCAGTACTTC
12,-,TRBJ1-2,many,TRBV10-3,CAIRAGVYGYTF,TGTGCCATCAGGGCAGGGGTCTATGGCTACACCTTC
14,TRBD1,TRBJ1-4,once,TRBV6-1,CASSGQGEAEKLFF,TGTGCCAGCAGTGGGCAGGGGGAAGCTGAAAAACTGTTTTTT
13,-,TRBJ2-7,-,TRBV11-2,CASSFVTEYEQYF,TGTGCCAGCAGCTTTGTTACAGAATACGAGCAGTACTTC
15,-,TRBJ2-3,-,TRBV5-1,CASSLEGRGTDTQYF,TGCGCCAGCAGCTTGGAGGGTCGTGGCACAGATACGCAGTATTTT
18,TRBD2,TRBJ2-1,-,TRBV15,CATSRRNPLAGSYNEQFF,TGTGCCACCAGCAGAAGGAACCCGCTAGCGGGAAGCTACAATGAGCAGTTCTTC
12,-,TRBJ2-1,-,TRBV11-2,CASSFKGTEQFF,TGTGCCAGCAGCTTCAAGGGGACTGAGCAGTTCTTC
16,TRBD1,TRBJ2-3,few,TRBV2,CASRGQGSYVTDTQYF,TGTGCCAGCAGGGGACAGGGGAGTTATGTTACAGATACGCAGTATTTT
16,-,TRBJ1-3,-,TRBV18,CASSPTGPNSGNTIYF,TGTGCCAGCTCACCAACGGGCCCAAACTCTGGAAACACCATATATTTT
12,-,TRBJ2-3,once,TRBV9,CASSRVEDTQYF,TGTGCCAGCAGTAGGGTTGAAGATACGCAGTATTTT